One and the same sample provided the 5 T cell receptor beta chains below, sequenced in a study of technical replicates of blood from a few donors. TCRdb's copy holds only in-frame clones and misses some; the assay was immunoSEQ multiplex PCR. The top ten clones hold over 4% of a sample with about 57,000 clones, 80% to 95% of them seen once. The sequenced sample consisted of PBMCs. Receptors originate from a human donor in good health. Some clones in this sample may be carry-over from other donors' samples.

This clone occurred once. The chain recombines TRBV5-1 with TRBJ2-1, with 16 positions matching TRBD2. V shed 2 bases, J shed 7 bases, and the junction held 6 bases outside the gene matches. The CDR3 consists of 17 residues. Germline-derived CDR1 and CDR2 are SGHRS and YFSETQ. The CDR3 DNA reads as TGCGCCAGCAGCTTCGGGACTAGCGGGAGGGTGGGTAATGAGCAGTTCTTC. This encodes CASSFGTSGRVGNEQFF.

V usage is TRBV6-6 and J usage is TRBJ2-7; weak D call: TRBD2 (6 bases). The CDR3 extends over 14 amino acids. V was clipped by 2 bases and J by 0 bases, with 8 bases between them. Germline CDR1 and CDR2: MNHNY and SVGAGI (reference sequence). The CDR3 sequence: CASSYAGLSYEQYF. The CDR3 DNA is TGTGCCAGCAGTTACGCGGGACTCTCCTACGAGCAGTACTTC.

The J gene is TRBJ2-1, the V gene TRBV10-3; TRBD2 aligns across 10 bases. Per the germline V gene, CDR1 is ENHRY and CDR2 is SYGVKD. The junction had 7 bases not matched to a gene; V was cut back by 2 bases and J by 0 bases. The CDR3 runs 18 residues. The CDR3 DNA reads TGTGCCATCAGTGAGCGTGGACTAGCGGCGAGCTCCTACAATGAGCAGTTCTTC. It encodes CAISERGLAASSYNEQFF.

The chain employs TRBV28 and TRBJ1-6, with TRBD1 identical over 7 bases. CDR1 and CDR2 from the germline V gene are MDHEN and SYDVKM. V was pared by 2 bases and J by 3 bases, with 4 bases of the junction left unmatched. The CDR3 is 16 residues long. The CDR3 DNA is TGTGCCAGCAGTTTACCCGGACAGGTCTATAATTCACCCCTCCACTTT. It specifies CASSLPGQVYNSPLHF.

The chain recombines TRBV10-3 with TRBJ2-7, with 7 positions matching TRBD1. The trim removed 4 bases at V and 6 bases at J, leaving 15 bases unmatched. The CDR3 is 16 amino acids. CDR1 is ENHRY, CDR2 SYGVKD, per germline. This chain's CDR3 is CAISGGGQARGTEQYF. The CDR3 nucleotides are TGTGCCATCAGTGGTGGAGGACAGGCGAGGGGGACCGAGCAGTACTTC.